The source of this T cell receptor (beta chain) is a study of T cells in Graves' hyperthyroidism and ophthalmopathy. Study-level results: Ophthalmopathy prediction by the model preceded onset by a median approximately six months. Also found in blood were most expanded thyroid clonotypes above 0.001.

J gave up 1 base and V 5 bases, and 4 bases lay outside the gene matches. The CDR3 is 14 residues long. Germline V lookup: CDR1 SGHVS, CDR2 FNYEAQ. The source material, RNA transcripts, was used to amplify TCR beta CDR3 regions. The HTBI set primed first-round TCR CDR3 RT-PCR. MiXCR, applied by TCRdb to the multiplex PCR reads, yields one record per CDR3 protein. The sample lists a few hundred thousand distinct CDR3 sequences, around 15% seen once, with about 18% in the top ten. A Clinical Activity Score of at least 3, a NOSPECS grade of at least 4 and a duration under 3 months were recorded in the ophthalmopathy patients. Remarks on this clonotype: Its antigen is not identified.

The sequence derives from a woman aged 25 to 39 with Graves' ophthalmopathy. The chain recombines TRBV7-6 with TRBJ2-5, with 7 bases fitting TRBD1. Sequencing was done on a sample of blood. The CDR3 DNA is TGTGCCAGCAGCCCACGGACAGGCCAAGAGACCCAGTACTTC. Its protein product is CASSPRTGQETQYF.